This is a list of T cell receptor beta chains from one sample in a study of cytomegalovirus exposure and HLA in healthy donors. TCRdb's table, derived via immunoSEQ multiplex PCR, lists solely in-frame clones and lacks some. The sample includes more than 110,000 clones, 84% of them seen just once. Material: PBMCs. Every receptor here comes from a woman aged 30 to 39 in good health and CMV-seronegative. CDR3s include the opening cysteine and the closing phenylalanine or tryptophan. The order of the fields is V gene, D gene, clone size, J gene, CDR3 DNA, CDR3 protein. A D gene is named only where the DNA matches it firmly. Rows give clone size only sometimes, using once, few, many, or a class for an expanded clone.

>TRBV30|TRBD2|-|TRBJ2-5
TGTGCCTGGAGTGACAACCTAGCGGGGGCAGAGACCCAGTACTTC
CAWSDNLAGAETQYF
>TRBV14|TRBD1|-|TRBJ2-7
TGTGCCAGCAGCTATCTCAGGACAGGGTCCCACGAGCAGTACTTC
CASSYLRTGSHEQYF
>TRBV7-9|TRBD1|-|TRBJ1-4
TGTGCCAGCAGCTCCGACAGGGGTAATGAAAAACTGTTTTTT
CASSSDRGNEKLFF
>TRBV27|TRBD2|-|TRBJ2-7
TGTGCCAGCAGTTTCGCTCTAGCGGGGGGCTCCTACGAGCAGTACTTC
CASSFALAGGSYEQYF
>TRBV11-2|-|-|TRBJ2-7
TGTGCCAGCAGCTTTGGCGGTGAGCAGTACTTC
CASSFGGEQYF
>TRBV15|TRBD2|-|TRBJ2-7
TGTGCCACCAGCAAAGGAGCGGGGGGCCCTGCCTACGAGCAGTACTTC
CATSKGAGGPAYEQYF
>TRBV19|-|few|TRBJ1-6
TGTGCCAGTAGTATAGGCCAGGGATATAATTCACCCCTCCACTTT
CASSIGQGYNSPLHF
>TRBV7-2|-|once|TRBJ1-3
TGTGCCAGCAGCCCGAACAGGGAAAACACCATATATTTT
CASSPNRENTIYF
>TRBV5-1|-|-|TRBJ1-3
TGCGCCAGCAGCCCGGAAGTAGGGGCTGGAAACACCATATATTTT
CASSPEVGAGNTIYF
>TRBV6-5|-|-|TRBJ2-2
TGTGCCAGCAGTTACTCGAGGGCCGGGGAGCTGTTTTTT
CASSYSRAGELFF
>TRBV28|-|-|TRBJ2-5
TGTGCCAGCAGTTTAAAGGGGCGGGAGACCCAGTACTTC
CASSLKGRETQYF
>TRBV2|TRBD1|once|TRBJ2-5
TGTGCCAGCAGTGGGACAGGGGGCGGCGAGACCCAGTACTTC
CASSGTGGGETQYF
>TRBV5-6|-|medium-sized|TRBJ1-6
TGTGCCAGCAGCTTATTTCAGAAAAATTCACCCCTCCACTTT
CASSLFQKNSPLHF
>TRBV2|TRBD2|-|TRBJ2-5
TGTGCCAGCAAACGGGGGGGGGAGACCCAGTACTTC
CASKRGGETQYF
>TRBV2|-|-|TRBJ1-2
TGTGCCAGCAGTGAAGGTTGGGGCGGCTACACCTTC
CASSEGWGGYTF
>TRBV6-5|-|-|TRBJ2-7
TGTGCCAGCAGTTACTCGCGGACTAACGAAAGGCAGTACTTC
CASSYSRTNERQYF
>TRBV2|TRBD1|-|TRBJ1-5
TGTGCCAGCAGTGGGACAGGGGTTCAGCCCCAGCATTTT
CASSGTGVQPQHF
>TRBV28|-|-|TRBJ1-6
TGTGCCAGCAGTTTAAGGGGGAGCTCCTATAATTCACCCCTCCACTTT
CASSLRGSSYNSPLHF
>TRBV7-7|TRBD1|-|TRBJ2-2
TGTGCCAGCAGCCCGGACAGGGCCGGGGAGCTGTTTTTT
CASSPDRAGELFF
>TRBV9|-|-|TRBJ2-3
TGTGCCAGCGCAGGCCCCAGTTTAAATACGCAGTATTTT
CASAGPSLNTQYF
>TRBV10-1|TRBD1|-|TRBJ1-1
TGCGCCACGCAGACAGGGCCCAACACTGAAGCTTTCTTT
CATQTGPNTEAFF
>TRBV7-9|-|-|TRBJ1-2
TGTGCCAGCAGCCCCTCGGCAGCGACCTATGGCTACACCTTC
CASSPSAATYGYTF
>TRBV5-1|-|once|TRBJ2-5
TGCGCCAGCAGCTTGGTATTAGGGGTCCAAGAGACCCAGTACTTC
CASSLVLGVQETQYF
>TRBV5-6|-|-|TRBJ2-5
TGTGCCAGCAGCTTGTTGCTGCTGCAGGTCCAAGAGACCCAGTACTTC
CASSLLLLQVQETQYF
>TRBV28|-|few|TRBJ2-1
TGTGCCAGCAGTTTTGGCCAAATCAATGAGCAGTTCTTC
CASSFGQINEQFF